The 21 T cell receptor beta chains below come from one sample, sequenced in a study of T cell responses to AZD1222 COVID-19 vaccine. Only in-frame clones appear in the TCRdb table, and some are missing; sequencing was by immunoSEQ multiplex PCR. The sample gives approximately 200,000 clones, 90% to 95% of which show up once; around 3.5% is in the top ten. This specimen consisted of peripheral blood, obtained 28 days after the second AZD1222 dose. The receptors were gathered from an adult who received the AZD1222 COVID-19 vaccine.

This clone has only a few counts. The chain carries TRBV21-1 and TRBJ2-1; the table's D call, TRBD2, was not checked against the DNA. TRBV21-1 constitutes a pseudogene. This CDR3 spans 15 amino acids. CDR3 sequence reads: CASSQTAGRYNEQFF. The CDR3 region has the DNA TGTGCCAGCAGCCAAACGGCGGGACGATACAATGAGCAGTTCTTC.

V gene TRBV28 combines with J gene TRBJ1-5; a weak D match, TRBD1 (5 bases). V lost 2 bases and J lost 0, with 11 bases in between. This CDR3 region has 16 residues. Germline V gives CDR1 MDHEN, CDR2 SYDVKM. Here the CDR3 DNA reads TGTGCCAGCAGTTTAAACGGGGGAATTAGCAATCAGCCCCAGCATTTT. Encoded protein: CASSLNGGISNQPQHF.

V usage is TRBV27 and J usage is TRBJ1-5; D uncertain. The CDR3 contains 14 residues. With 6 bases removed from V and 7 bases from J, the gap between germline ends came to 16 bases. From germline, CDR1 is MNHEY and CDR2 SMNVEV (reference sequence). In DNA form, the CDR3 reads TGTGCCAGCAGGAAGACGGGTCTTGGCCAGCCCCAGCATTTT. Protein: CASRKTGLGQPQHF.

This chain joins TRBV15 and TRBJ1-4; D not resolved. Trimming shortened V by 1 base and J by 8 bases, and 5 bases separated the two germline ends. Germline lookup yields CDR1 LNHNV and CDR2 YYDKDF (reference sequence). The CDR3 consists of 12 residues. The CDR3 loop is CATSRAGEKLFF. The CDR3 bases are TGTGCCACCAGCAGAGCGGGGGAAAAACTGTTTTTT. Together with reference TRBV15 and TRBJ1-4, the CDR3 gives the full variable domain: DAMVIQNPRYQVTQFGKPVTLSCSQTLNHNVMYWYQQKSSQAPKLLFHYYDKDFNNEADTPDNFQSRRPNTSFCFLDIRSPGLGDTAMYLCATSRAGEKLFFGSGTQLSVL.

The CDR3, as DNA: TGTGCCAGCAGTCATTACGAAGGGGATGGCTACACCTTC. Translating gives CASSHYEGDGYTF. The chain is built from TRBV3-1 (or the pseudogene TRBV3-2) and TRBJ1-2, with a tentative D call TRBD1 (5 bases). Trimming shortened V by 6 bases and J by 6 bases, and 14 bases separated the two germline ends. Germline V gives CDR1 LGHDT, CDR2 YNNKEL (reference sequence). The CDR3 runs to 13 residues.

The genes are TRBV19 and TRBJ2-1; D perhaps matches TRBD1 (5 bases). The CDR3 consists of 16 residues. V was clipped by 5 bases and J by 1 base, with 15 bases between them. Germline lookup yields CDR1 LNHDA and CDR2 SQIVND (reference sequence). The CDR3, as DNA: TGTGCCAGTAGTCCCATTCAGGGAAAGTCCTACAATGAGCAGTTCTTC. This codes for CASSPIQGKSYNEQFF.

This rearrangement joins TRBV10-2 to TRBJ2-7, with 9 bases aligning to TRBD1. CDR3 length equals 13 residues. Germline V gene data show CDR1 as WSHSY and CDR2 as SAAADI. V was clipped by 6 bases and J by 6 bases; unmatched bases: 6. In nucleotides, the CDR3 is TGCGCCAGCAGGAGGGACAGGGTAGGCGAGCAGTACTTC. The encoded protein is CASRRDRVGEQYF.

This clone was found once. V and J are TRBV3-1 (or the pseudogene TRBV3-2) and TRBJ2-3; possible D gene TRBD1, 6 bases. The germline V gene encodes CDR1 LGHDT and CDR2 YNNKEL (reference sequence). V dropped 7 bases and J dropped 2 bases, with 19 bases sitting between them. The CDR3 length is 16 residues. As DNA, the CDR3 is TGTGCCAGCACCCCTGGGGGCCAAGGCCCCACAGATACGCAGTATTTT. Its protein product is CASTPGGQGPTDTQYF.

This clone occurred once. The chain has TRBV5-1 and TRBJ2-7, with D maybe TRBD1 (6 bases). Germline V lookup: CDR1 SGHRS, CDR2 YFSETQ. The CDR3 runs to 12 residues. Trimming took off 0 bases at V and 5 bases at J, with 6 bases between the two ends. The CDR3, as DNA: TGCGCCAGCAGCTTGGACAGGGACGAGCAGTACTTC. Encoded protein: CASSLDRDEQYF.

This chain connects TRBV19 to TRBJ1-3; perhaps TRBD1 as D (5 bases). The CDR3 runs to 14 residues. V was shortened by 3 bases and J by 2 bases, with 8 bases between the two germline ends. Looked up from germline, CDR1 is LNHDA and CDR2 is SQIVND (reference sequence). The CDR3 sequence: CASSILGAGNTIYF. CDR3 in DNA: TGTGCCAGTAGTATCTTGGGGGCTGGAAACACCATATATTTT. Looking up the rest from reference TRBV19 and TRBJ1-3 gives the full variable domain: DGGITQSPKYLFRKEGQNVTLSCEQNLNHDAMYWYRQDPGQGLRLIYYSQIVNDFQKGDIAEGYSVSREKKESFPLTVTSAQKNPTAFYLCASSILGAGNTIYFGEGSWLTVV.

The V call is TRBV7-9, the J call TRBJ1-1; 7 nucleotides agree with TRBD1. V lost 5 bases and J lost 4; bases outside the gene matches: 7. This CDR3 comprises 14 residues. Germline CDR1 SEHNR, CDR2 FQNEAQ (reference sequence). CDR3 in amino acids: CASSRGQAATEAFF. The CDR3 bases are TGTGCCAGCAGCCGCGGACAGGCGGCCACTGAAGCTTTCTTT. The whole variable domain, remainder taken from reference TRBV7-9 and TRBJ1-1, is DTGVSQNPRHKITKRGQNVTFRCDPISEHNRLYWYRQTLGQGPEFLTYFQNEAQLEKSRLLSDRFSAERPKGSFSTLEIQRTEQGDSAMYLCASSRGQAATEAFFGQGTRLTVV.

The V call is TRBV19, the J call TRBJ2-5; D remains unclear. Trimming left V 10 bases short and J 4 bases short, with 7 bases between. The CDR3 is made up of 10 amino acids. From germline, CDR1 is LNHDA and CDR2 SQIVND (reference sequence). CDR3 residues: CATAAETQYF. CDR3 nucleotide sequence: TGTGCCACTGCGGCAGAGACCCAGTACTTC.

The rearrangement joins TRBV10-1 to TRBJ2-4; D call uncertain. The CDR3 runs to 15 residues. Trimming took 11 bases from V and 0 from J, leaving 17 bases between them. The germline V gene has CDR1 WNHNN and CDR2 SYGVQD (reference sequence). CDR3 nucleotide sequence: TGCGCCGGCCGGGCGGTTGTTCTAGCCAAAAACATTCAGTACTTC. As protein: CAGRAVVLAKNIQYF.

The CDR3 sequence: CASSNSDTGANYGYTF. DNA of the CDR3: TGTGCCAGCAGCAACTCTGATACAGGAGCCAACTATGGCTACACCTTC. The chain is built from TRBV21-1 and TRBJ1-2; the table's TRBD1 call for D was not verified on the DNA. TRBV21-1 is tagged as a pseudogene. The CDR3 is made up of 16 amino acids.

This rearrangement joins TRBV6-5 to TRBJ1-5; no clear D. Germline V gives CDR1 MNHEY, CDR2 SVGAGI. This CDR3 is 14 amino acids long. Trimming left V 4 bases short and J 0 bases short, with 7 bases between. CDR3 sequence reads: CASSSKYSNQPQHF. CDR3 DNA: TGTGCCAGCAGTTCCAAATATAGCAATCAGCCCCAGCATTTT.

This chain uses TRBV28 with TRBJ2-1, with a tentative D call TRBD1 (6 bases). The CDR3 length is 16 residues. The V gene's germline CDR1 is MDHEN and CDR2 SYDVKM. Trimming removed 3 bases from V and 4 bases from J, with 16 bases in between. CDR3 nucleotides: TGTGCCAGCAGTTTTGGAGTGGGGGCAAATTACAATGAGCAGTTCTTC. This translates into CASSFGVGANYNEQFF. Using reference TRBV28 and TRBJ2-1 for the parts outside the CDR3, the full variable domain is DVKVTQSSRYLVKRTGEKVFLECVQDMDHENMFWYRQDPGLGLRLIYFSYDVKMKEKGDIPEGYSVSREKKERFSLILESASTNQTSMYLCASSFGVGANYNEQFFGPGTRLTVL.

The CDR3 is CASSQPGTDTEAFF. CDR3 nucleotides: TGTGCCAGCAGCCAGCCCGGGACAGACACTGAAGCTTTCTTT. The chain couples TRBV3-1 (or the pseudogene TRBV3-2) to TRBJ1-1; 7 nucleotides agree with TRBD1. CDR3 length: 14 residues. Trimming took 3 bases from V and 3 from J; bases not matched to a gene: 4. CDR1 and CDR2 from the germline V gene are LGHDT and YNNKEL (reference sequence).

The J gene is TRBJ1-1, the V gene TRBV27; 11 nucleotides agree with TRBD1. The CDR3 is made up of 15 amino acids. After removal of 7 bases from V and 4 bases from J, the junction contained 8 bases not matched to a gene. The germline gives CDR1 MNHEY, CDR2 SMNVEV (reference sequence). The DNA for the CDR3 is TGTGCCAGCAACTATGTCGGGACAGGGGGCACTGAAGCTTTCTTT. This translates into CASNYVGTGGTEAFF.

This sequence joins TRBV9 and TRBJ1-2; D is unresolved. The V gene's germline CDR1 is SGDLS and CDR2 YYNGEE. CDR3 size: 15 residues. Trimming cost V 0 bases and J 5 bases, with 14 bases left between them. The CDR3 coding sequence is TGTGCCAGCAGCGTAGTAACAGAGTCTAGGTATGGCTACACCTTC. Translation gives CASSVVTESRYGYTF.

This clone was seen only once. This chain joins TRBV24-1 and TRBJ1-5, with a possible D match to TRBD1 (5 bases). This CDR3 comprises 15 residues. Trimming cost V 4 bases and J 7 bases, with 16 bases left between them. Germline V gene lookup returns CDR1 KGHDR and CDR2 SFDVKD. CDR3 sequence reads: CATSDSGRPLQPQHF. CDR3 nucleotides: TGTGCCACCAGTGACTCGGGACGTCCCCTCCAGCCCCAGCATTTT.

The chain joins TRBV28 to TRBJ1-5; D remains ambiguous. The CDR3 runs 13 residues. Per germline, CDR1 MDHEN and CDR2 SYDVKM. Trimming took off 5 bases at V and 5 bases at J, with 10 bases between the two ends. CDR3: CASSIPPDQPQHF. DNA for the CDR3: TGTGCCAGCAGTATCCCCCCCGATCAGCCCCAGCATTTT.